The 4 T cell receptor beta chains given below trace back to one sample, sequenced in a study of blood T cells in healthy people across ages. With a J-beta primer mix and a sample-barcoded 5' primer, a second PCR ran 7 to 11 cycles. TCRdb re-analysed the 5' RACE reads in MiXCR, keeping a single row per CDR3 protein. The repertoire holds 800,000 to 950,000 distinct CDR3 sequences, about 27% seen once, with roughly 10% in the top ten. These same records also appear under a second study, on T cells of mothers and their children.

Sequenced: blood. These TCRs come from a woman in her forties in good health.

The V and J genes are TRBV11-2 and TRBJ2-1; 11 bases match TRBD2. The junction had 14 bases not matched to a gene; V was cut back by 6 bases and J by 4 bases. The CDR3 has 18 amino acids. The germline V gene encodes CDR1 SGHAT and CDR2 FQNNGV. DNA for the CDR3: TGTGCCAGCAGATCGACTAGCGGGGCCCTTTTTCATTACAATGAGCAGTTCTTC. Translation: CASRSTSGALFHYNEQFF.

This clonotype came up many times. V usage is TRBV5-1 and J usage is TRBJ2-1; 11 nucleotides agree with TRBD2. Trimming took 5 bases from V and 4 from J; bases not matched to a gene: 11. Germline assignment: CDR1 SGHRS and CDR2 YFSETQ. This CDR3 has 17 amino acids. CDR3 sequence (DNA): TGCGCCAGCAGGTTTTCGTCGGGGACTAGCGGATACAATGAGCAGTTCTTC. Its translation: CASRFSSGTSGYNEQFF.

The chain employs TRBV2 and TRBJ2-5; D perhaps matches TRBD2 (6 bases). Germline assignment: CDR1 SNHLY and CDR2 FYNNEI. Trimming cost V 6 bases and J 1 base, with 15 bases left between them. The length of the CDR3 is 15 residues. Here the CDR3 DNA reads TGTGCCAGCAGGGGGGGAGCGGGCCCCCAAGAGACCCAGTACTTC. This encodes CASRGGAGPQETQYF.

This clonotype appeared many times. The chain links TRBV20-1 to TRBJ2-7; D perhaps matches TRBD1 (5 bases). Germline-derived CDR1 and CDR2 are DFQATT and SNEGSKA (reference sequence). Trimming stripped 3 bases from V and 4 bases from J, with 13 bases between. CDR3 length: 13 amino acids. DNA for the CDR3: TGCAGTGCTAGCAGGGTCCCCACGTACGAGCAGTACTTC. Its protein is CSASRVPTYEQYF.